This T cell receptor beta chain stems from a study of long-term antiretroviral therapy in people with HIV. Background on the study: The oldest samples precede the 2015 immediate-ART recommendation by about a decade.

Losses at the gene ends were 0 bases for V and 7 bases for J; bases not matched to a gene: 13. The germline gives CDR1 LGHNA, CDR2 YNFKEQ. This CDR3 spans 17 amino acids. The assay, immunoSEQ v3.0, was run at survey level. Libraries were prepared by immunoSEQ multiplex PCR; TCRdb keeps only in-frame clonotypes and omits some of them. Of 25,000 to 35,000 clones detected, about 93% appear once; the ten largest clones hold 5% to 7%. The material was unsorted PBMCs, obtained approximately 6.5 years after starting antiretroviral therapy. V and J are TRBV4-2 and TRBJ1-2; 8 bases are shared with TRBD1. This TCR derives from a woman between 35 and 50 years old with HIV. Here the CDR3 reads CASSQDIRGQGRSGYTF. CDR3 coding DNA: TGTGCCAGCAGCCAAGATATTCGTGGACAGGGCCGAAGTGGCTACACCTTC.